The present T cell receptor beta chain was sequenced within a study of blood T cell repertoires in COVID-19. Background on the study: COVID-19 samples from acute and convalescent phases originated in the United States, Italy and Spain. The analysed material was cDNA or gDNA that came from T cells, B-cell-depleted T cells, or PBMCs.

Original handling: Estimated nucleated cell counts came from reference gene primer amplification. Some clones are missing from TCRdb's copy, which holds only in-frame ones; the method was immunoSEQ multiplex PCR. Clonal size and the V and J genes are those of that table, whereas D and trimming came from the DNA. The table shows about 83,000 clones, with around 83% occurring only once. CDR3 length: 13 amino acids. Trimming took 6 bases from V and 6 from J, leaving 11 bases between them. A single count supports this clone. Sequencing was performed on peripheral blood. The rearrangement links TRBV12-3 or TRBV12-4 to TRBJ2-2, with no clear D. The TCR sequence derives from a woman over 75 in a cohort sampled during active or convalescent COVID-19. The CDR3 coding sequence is TGTGCCAGCAGCCTCAGACATTCCGGGGAGCTGTTTTTT. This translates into CASSLRHSGELFF.